The 6 T cell receptor beta chains listed next were all sequenced from one sample in a study of shared T cell receptors in the human thymus. Sequencing was performed with immunoSEQ multiplex PCR; in TCRdb, only in-frame clones are kept and a portion is missing. This sample has hundreds of thousands of clones, with 88% found just once. These data also featured in a second study, about human thymus T cells.

Sequencing was performed on thymocytes. The receptors derive from a boy in the first two years of life with a congenital heart defect.

The V gene is TRBV29-1, the J gene TRBJ2-5, with D hard to call. This CDR3 contains 13 residues. Germline V gives CDR1 SQVTM, CDR2 ANQGSEA. V was cut by 6 bases and J by 3 bases, with 14 bases left in between. In DNA form, the CDR3 reads TGCAGCGTCGAACACCCTATGGAAGAGACCCAGTACTTC. Translation gives CSVEHPMEETQYF.

The rearrangement uses TRBV5-1 and TRBJ2-5; TRBD2 might be the D (6 bases). Trimming stripped 4 bases from V and 1 base from J, with 17 bases between. Germline CDR1 SGHRS, CDR2 YFSETQ. This CDR3 spans 16 amino acids. CDR3 sequence: CASSPPVEGPQETQYF. CDR3 in DNA: TGCGCCAGCAGCCCTCCTGTGGAGGGCCCCCAAGAGACCCAGTACTTC.

V and J are TRBV4-3 and TRBJ1-4; D might be TRBD1 (5 bases). This CDR3 contains 16 residues. Trimming pared 0 bases from V and 6 bases from J, leaving 14 bases between. Germline values: CDR1 LGHNA, CDR2 YSLEER. The CDR3 DNA is TGCGCCAGCAGCCAAGATGAACGGACAACCCATGAAAAACTGTTTTTT. It codes for CASSQDERTTHEKLFF.

The J gene is TRBJ1-1, the V gene TRBV4-2, with TRBD1 identical over 11 bases. Germline CDR1 LGHNA, CDR2 YNFKEQ. This CDR3 has 16 residues. Germline trimming cut 2 bases from V and 5 bases from J; bases unmatched to any gene: 7. CDR3 coding DNA: TGTGCCAGCAGCCAACACCGGACAGGGGGCCTTACTGAAGCTTTCTTT. This codes for CASSQHRTGGLTEAFF.

This clone has only one observation. This chain uses TRBV28 with TRBJ1-2; D is possibly TRBD1 (6 bases). The CDR3 spans 12 residues. V lost 8 bases and J 4 bases, leaving 11 bases between the germline ends. Per germline, CDR1 MDHEN and CDR2 SYDVKM. The chain's CDR3 is CASAGGGYGYTF. CDR3 DNA: TGTGCCAGCGCGGGGGGCGGCTATGGCTACACCTTC.

The rearrangement joins TRBV14 to TRBJ2-5; TRBD2 might be the D (6 bases). CDR3 length: 14 amino acids. V was clipped by 4 bases and J by 5 bases, with 14 bases between them. Per the germline V gene, CDR1 is SGHDN and CDR2 is FVKESK. CDR3 DNA sequence: TGTGCCAGCAGCCCCTGGAGGGCCGGCGAGACCCAGTACTTC. This sequence encodes CASSPWRAGETQYF.